This T cell receptor beta chain stems from a study of OX40 agonist ivuxolimab in advanced cancers. As for the study in general: Clinicians treated patients with ivuxolimab, an agonistic anti-OX40 (CD134) antibody. Partial responses occurred in three patients (one hepatocellular carcinoma, two cutaneous melanoma). Dose-escalation patients suffered from hepatocellular carcinoma, melanoma, renal cell or head and neck cancer. Notes on the study in general: Both blood CD4+ and CD8+ T cells showed clonal growth by week 6 at 0.1 to 3.0 mg/kg.

Germline V CDR1 and CDR2: SGHVS, FQNEAQ. The trim removed 5 bases at V and 6 bases at J, leaving 8 bases unmatched. CDR3 length: 15 residues. Generated by immunoSEQ multiplex PCR, the TCRdb table keeps only in-frame clones and is missing some. Counted here are approximately 57,000 clones, more than 80% occurring once; the ten biggest clones make up about 0.74%. Notes on this clone: What it recognizes is unknown.

The chain carries TRBV7-8 and TRBJ2-5; 11 nucleotides align to TRBD2. The material sequenced was CD4+ or CD8+ T cells sorted from blood, taken in a trial of the OX40 agonist ivuxolimab. This TCR derives from an adult with an advanced solid tumor such as melanoma, head and neck, liver or kidney cancer. The CDR3 protein is CASSPPSGGLKTQYF. The CDR3 DNA sequence: TGTGCCAGCAGCCCCCCTAGCGGGGGGTTAAAGACCCAGTACTTC.